This entry concerns a single T cell receptor (beta chain). Its antigen has not been determined. The input lacks base qualities; no much larger clone sits a single base away. A distance of 13 bases separates the germline ends of V and J, which lose 1 base and 4 bases respectively. The CDR3 covers 15 residues, taking in both the cysteine and the phenylalanine. Only the CDR3 region is kept as DNA, spanning 45 bases read in frame from base 1. The germline V gene specifies SGHTA as CDR1 and FQGNSA as CDR2. The immunoSEQ Assay was used to sequence TCR beta CDR3 regions from DNA. Regarding the original processing steps: T cell density was computed as TCR beta template counts normalized to usable DNA estimated by amplifying housekeeping genes. Richness was estimated using the preseqR package, with extrapolation to 400,000 templates for PBMC samples and to 120,000 templates for tissue samples. Clonality was defined as one minus Pielou's evenness. Tissue-enriched TCRs were identified through differential abundance testing performed on productive amino-acid clonotypes, with a minimum total count of 5 and an alpha of 0.1. The Jaccard Index and the Morisita Overlap Index were used to quantify repertoire overlap between compartments. TCR beta CDR3s were clustered by GLIPH together with public tetramer-defined viral CDR3s, and at least three viral sequences plus V-gene enrichment were required for viral motifs. Drawn from immuneACCESS, this table holds only the in-frame rearrangements with V and J called that TCRdb kept. Clones are partly lost; checked studies trace under half to an unresolved V gene and leave the rest unexplained. From that table come the V and J calls and clone size; the DNA was used to work out D and trimming. Counted in this sample were approximately 13,000 clones; more than 70% of them appeared once. The ten biggest clones cover approximately 23% of the sample.

At diagnosis, peripheral blood, uninvolved tumor-adjacent lung and tumor were collected and were preserved as a mix of fresh-frozen and FFPE material. For TCR repertoire profiling, blood samples were analyzed in the form of peripheral blood mononuclear cells. These data are taken from a study of T cells in localized non-small cell lung cancer (dated by TCRdb to 2018 to 2021). The study in broad terms: Comparing tumors with uninvolved tumor-adjacent lungs, the study looked at the T cell repertoires of hundreds of patients with early-stage NSCLC. The cohort was made up of a few hundred treatment-naive NSCLC patients whose localized lung tumors had been resected. A mean age of around 69 years was recorded for the NSCLC patients, of whom 120 to 150 were male and over 100 were female. Overall study outcomes, separate from this receptor: Uninvolved tumor-adjacent lung showed the highest T cell clonality, higher than tumor, which suggests more focused antigenic responses in the uninvolved tumor-adjacent lung. Longer overall survival was associated with higher blood T cell density, whereas shorter survival was associated with higher adjacent-lung clonality. Because of the exploratory design, TCR variables were selected using unadjusted p-values without false-discovery rate correction. Multi-region tumor sequencing was not performed, so intratumor heterogeneity could not be excluded. Of the top 100 tumor clones, a median of 57 were detected in paired uninvolved adjacent lung; some 28 were also among that lung's top 100.

This receptor was identified in a male donor aged 60 or over with stage I lung adenocarcinoma. The sequencing here drew on peripheral blood, taken before any cancer treatment. The chain was built from TRBV7-2 and TRBJ1-2; D gene: possibly TRBD1, on 5 matching bases. The DNA sequence is given as TGTGCCAGCAGCTTAGAAGAAGGGACGGCCTATGGCTACACCTTC. Translated, this gives CASSLEEGTAYGYTF.